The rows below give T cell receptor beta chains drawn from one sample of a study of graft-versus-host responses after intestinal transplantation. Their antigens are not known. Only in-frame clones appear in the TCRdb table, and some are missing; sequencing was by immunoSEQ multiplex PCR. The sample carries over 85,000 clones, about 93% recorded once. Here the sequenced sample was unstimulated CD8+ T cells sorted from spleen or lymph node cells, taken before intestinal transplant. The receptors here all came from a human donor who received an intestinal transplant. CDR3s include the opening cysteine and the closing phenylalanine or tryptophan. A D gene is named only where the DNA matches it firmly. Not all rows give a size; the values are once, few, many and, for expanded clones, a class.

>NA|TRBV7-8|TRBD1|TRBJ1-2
CASSSTTTGQGGYGYTF
TGTGCCAGCAGCTCGACGACCACAGGACAGGGAGGCTATGGCTACACCTTC
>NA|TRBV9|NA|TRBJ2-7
CASSVGPGDEQYF
TGTGCCAGCAGCGTAGGGCCCGGGGACGAGCAGTACTTC
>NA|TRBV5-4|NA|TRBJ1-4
CASSWGEEKLFF
TGTGCCAGCAGCTGGGGGGAAGAAAAACTGTTTTTT
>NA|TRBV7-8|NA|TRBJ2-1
CASSLVNNEQFF
TGTGCCAGCAGCTTAGTAAACAATGAGCAGTTCTTC
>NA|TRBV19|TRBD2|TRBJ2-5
CASSPTSGGALSETQYF
TGTGCCAGTAGTCCCACTAGCGGGGGGGCCCTAAGCGAGACCCAGTACTTC
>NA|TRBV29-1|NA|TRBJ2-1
CSVEKTGFGYNEQFF
TGCAGCGTTGAAAAAACAGGGTTCGGATACAATGAGCAGTTCTTC
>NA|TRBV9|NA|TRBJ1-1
CASSVAGTTNTEAFF
TGTGCCAGCAGCGTAGCCGGGACAACGAACACTGAAGCTTTCTTT
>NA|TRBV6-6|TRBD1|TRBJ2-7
CASTVPGTGEPYEQYF
TGTGCCAGCACGGTCCCCGGGACAGGGGAACCCTACGAGCAGTACTTC
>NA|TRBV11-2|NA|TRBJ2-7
CASSTPDNPYEQYF
TGTGCCAGCAGCACCCCAGACAACCCCTACGAGCAGTACTTC
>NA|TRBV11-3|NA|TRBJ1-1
CASSSAVRSNTEAFF
TGTGCCAGCAGCTCTGCGGTACGGAGTAACACTGAAGCTTTCTTT
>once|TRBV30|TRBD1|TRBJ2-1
CAWRTSDRAHNEQFF
TGTGCCTGGAGGACCTCGGACAGGGCCCACAATGAGCAGTTCTTC
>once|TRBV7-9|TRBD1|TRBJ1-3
CASSSSTTGQGFF
TGTGCCAGCAGCTCCTCAACGACGGGACAGGGGTTTTTT
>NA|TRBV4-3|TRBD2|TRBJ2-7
CASSQFAGGYEQYF
TGCGCCAGCAGCCAATTCGCGGGGGGTTACGAGCAGTACTTC
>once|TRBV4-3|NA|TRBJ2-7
CASSQEVTAGGEQYF
TGCGCCAGCAGCCAAGAAGTGACTGCAGGAGGGGAGCAGTACTTC
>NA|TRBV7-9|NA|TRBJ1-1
CAIQTVGLDSEAFF
TGTGCCATCCAGACAGTCGGGCTGGATTCTGAAGCTTTCTTT
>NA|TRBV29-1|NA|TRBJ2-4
CSVVRTENIQYF
TGCAGCGTCGTTCGGACAGAAAACATTCAGTACTTC
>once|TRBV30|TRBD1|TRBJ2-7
CAWSHPGTGRYEQYF
TGTGCCTGGAGTCACCCCGGGACAGGTCGGTACGAGCAGTACTTC
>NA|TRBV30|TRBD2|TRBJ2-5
CAWTSGRGGLGETQYF
TGTGCCTGGACCTCAGGTCGGGGGGGCCTAGGAGAGACCCAGTACTTC
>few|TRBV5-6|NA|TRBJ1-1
CASSLQRDITEAFF
TGTGCCAGCAGCCTACAGCGGGACATAACTGAAGCTTTCTTT
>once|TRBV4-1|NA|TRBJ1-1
CASSQKSGGGANTEAFF
TGCGCCAGCAGCCAAAAATCCGGCGGGGGCGCCAACACTGAAGCTTTCTTT
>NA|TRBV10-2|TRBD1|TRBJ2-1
CASSAPGQGYNEQFF
TGCGCCAGCAGCGCGCCGGGACAGGGATACAATGAGCAGTTCTTC
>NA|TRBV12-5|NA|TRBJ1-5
CASADRNQPQHF
TGTGCTAGTGCTGACAGAAATCAGCCCCAGCATTTT
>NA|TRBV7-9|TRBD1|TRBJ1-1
CASSSSRGQTPNTEAFF
TGTGCCAGCAGCTCATCACGGGGACAGACACCGAACACTGAAGCTTTCTTT
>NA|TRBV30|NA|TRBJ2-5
CAWTGYQETQYF
TGTGCCTGGACGGGGTATCAAGAGACCCAGTACTTC
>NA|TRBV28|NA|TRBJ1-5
CASSQRQFDNQPQHF
TGTGCCAGCAGTCAAAGACAGTTTGACAATCAGCCCCAGCATTTT
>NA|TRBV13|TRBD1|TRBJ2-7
CASSNAGTGIYEQYF
TGTGCCAGCAGCAATGCCGGGACAGGCATCTACGAGCAGTACTTC
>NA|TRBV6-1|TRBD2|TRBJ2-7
CASSEPGTSYEQYF
TGTGCCAGCAGTGAGCCCGGGACTAGCTACGAGCAGTACTTC
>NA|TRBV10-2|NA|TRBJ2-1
CASRGVSSYNEQFF
TGCGCCAGCAGGGGAGTGAGCTCCTACAATGAGCAGTTCTTC
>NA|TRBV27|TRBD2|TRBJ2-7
CASSPGTSGRNEQYF
TGTGCCAGCAGTCCGGGGACTAGCGGGAGAAACGAGCAGTACTTC
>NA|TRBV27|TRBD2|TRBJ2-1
CASSPGTSGTYNEQFF
TGTGCCAGCAGTCCCGGGACTAGCGGAACTTACAATGAGCAGTTCTTC
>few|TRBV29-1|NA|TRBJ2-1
CSVEGVAGIAYNEQFF
TGCAGCGTTGAAGGAGTGGCGGGAATAGCCTACAATGAGCAGTTCTTC
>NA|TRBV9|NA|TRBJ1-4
CASSVGQVEEKLFF
TGTGCCAGCAGCGTAGGACAGGTTGAGGAAAAACTGTTTTTT
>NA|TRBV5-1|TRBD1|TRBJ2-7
CASSQGQGGTYEQYF
TGCGCCAGCAGCCAAGGACAGGGCGGAACCTACGAGCAGTACTTC
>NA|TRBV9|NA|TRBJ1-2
CASSANQVYDGYTF
TGTGCCAGCAGCGCCAACCAGGTTTACGATGGCTACACCTTC